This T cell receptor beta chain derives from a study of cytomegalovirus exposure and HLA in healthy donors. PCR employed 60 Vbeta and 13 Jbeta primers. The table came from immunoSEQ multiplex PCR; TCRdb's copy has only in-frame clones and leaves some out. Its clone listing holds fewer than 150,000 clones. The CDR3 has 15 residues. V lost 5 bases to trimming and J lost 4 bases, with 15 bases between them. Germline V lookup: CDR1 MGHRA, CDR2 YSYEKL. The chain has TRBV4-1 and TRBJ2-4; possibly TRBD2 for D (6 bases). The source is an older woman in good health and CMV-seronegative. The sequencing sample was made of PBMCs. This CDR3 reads CASSSRIAEKNIQYF. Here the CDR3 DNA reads TGCGCCAGCAGCTCCCGAATAGCGGAAAAAAACATTCAGTACTTC.